This is a list of T cell receptor beta chains from one sample in a study of OX40 agonist ivuxolimab in advanced cancers. Repertoires were generated with immunoSEQ multiplex PCR, while TCRdb's copy carries only in-frame clones and drops some. The table includes approximately 60,000 clones, roughly 80% detected once. Sequences were derived from CD4+ or CD8+ T cells sorted from blood, sampled in a trial of the OX40 agonist ivuxolimab. The origin of the receptors is an adult with an advanced solid tumor such as melanoma, head and neck, liver or kidney cancer. Each CDR3 is given with its conserved first and last residue. A D gene is named only where the DNA matches it firmly. Clone sizes are given selectively: once, few, many, or a class where the clone is expanded.

v_call	d_call	j_call	clone_size	cdr3_aa	cdr3_nt
TRBV6-5	NA	TRBJ1-2	NA	CASSTPQGTYGYTF	TGTGCCAGCAGCACCCCACAGGGTACCTATGGCTACACCTTC
TRBV5-1	NA	TRBJ2-3	NA	CASSLVGQSTSTDTQYF	TGCGCCAGCAGCTTGGTGGGACAATCAACGTCCACAGATACGCAGTATTTT
TRBV7-2	TRBD1	TRBJ2-7	NA	CASSPGQGYSWYF	TGTGCCAGCAGCCCCGGACAGGGGTATTCGTGGTACTTC
TRBV5-1	NA	TRBJ2-1	NA	CASSLLSAGGSYNEQFF	TGCGCCAGCAGCTTGCTGAGCGCAGGAGGGTCCTACAATGAGCAGTTCTTC
TRBV2	NA	TRBJ2-1	NA	CASSEADYNEQFF	TGTGCCAGCAGTGAAGCGGACTACAATGAGCAGTTCTTC
TRBV11-2	TRBD2	TRBJ2-7	NA	CASSFGGGRTGEQYF	TGTGCCAGCAGCTTTGGCGGGGGGAGGACCGGCGAGCAGTACTTC
TRBV25-1	TRBD2	TRBJ2-3	NA	CASSEGLAGAGDTQYF	TGTGCCAGCAGTGAAGGACTAGCGGGGGCTGGAGATACGCAGTATTTT
TRBV6-1	NA	TRBJ1-1	NA	CASSEQGRETEAFF	TGTGCCAGCAGTGAACAGGGAAGGGAGACTGAAGCTTTCTTT
TRBV9	TRBD2	TRBJ2-1	NA	CASSVIAGGTVNEQFF	TGTGCCAGCAGCGTTATAGCGGGGGGGACGGTGAATGAGCAGTTCTTC
TRBV2	NA	TRBJ2-7	NA	CASKGGEQYF	TGTGCCAGCAAGGGAGGCGAGCAGTACTTC
TRBV2	NA	TRBJ1-5	NA	CASNGRPYSNQPQHF	TGTGCCAGCAACGGAAGACCGTATAGCAATCAGCCCCAGCATTTT
TRBV27	NA	TRBJ2-7	NA	CASSLGRVYEQYF	TGTGCCAGCAGTTTAGGGCGGGTTTACGAGCAGTACTTC
TRBV7-9	TRBD1	TRBJ1-5	NA	CASSAQGDQPQHF	TGTGCCAGCAGCGCTCAGGGGGATCAGCCCCAGCATTTT
TRBV29-1	NA	TRBJ2-5	NA	CSASTGRETQYF	TGCAGCGCCAGCACAGGGCGGGAGACCCAGTACTTC
TRBV11-2	NA	TRBJ2-7	NA	CASTPLGGLREQYF	TGTGCCAGCACCCCCTTGGGAGGATTACGGGAGCAGTACTTC
TRBV5-4	NA	TRBJ2-1	NA	CASSFQGPYNEQFF	TGTGCCAGCAGCTTCCAGGGACCCTACAATGAGCAGTTCTTC
TRBV2	NA	TRBJ2-3	NA	CASSDWGRVSDTQYF	TGTGCCAGCAGTGATTGGGGCAGGGTCTCAGATACGCAGTATTTT
TRBV29-1	TRBD1	TRBJ1-2	NA	CSVANTGDLTNYGYTF	TGCAGCGTCGCCAATACAGGGGACCTAACTAACTATGGCTACACCTTC
TRBV18	NA	TRBJ1-2	NA	CASSYTVEGPGPLGGYTF	TGTGCCAGCTCCTACACCGTAGAGGGCCCAGGGCCCTTGGGTGGCTACACCTTC
TRBV5-1	NA	TRBJ1-4	NA	CASSLGASTNEKLFF	TGCGCCAGCAGCTTGGGGGCGTCAACTAATGAAAAACTGTTTTTT
TRBV9	NA	TRBJ1-2	once	CASSVGGDYGYTF	TGTGCCAGCAGCGTAGGGGGGGATTATGGCTACACCTTC
TRBV7-2	NA	TRBJ2-7	NA	CASSRGRTEQYF	TGTGCCAGCAGCCGCGGACGGACCGAGCAGTACTTC
TRBV10-1	NA	TRBJ2-2	NA	CASSRDRTGELFF	TGCGCCAGCAGCCGCGACAGGACCGGGGAGCTGTTTTTT
TRBV4-3	TRBD1	TRBJ2-7	NA	CASSQEEGQGGYEQYF	TGCGCCAGCAGCCAAGAAGAGGGACAGGGAGGCTACGAGCAGTACTTC
TRBV11-1	NA	TRBJ1-5	NA	CASSLLSGQPQHF	TGTGCCAGCAGCTTACTGAGCGGCCAGCCCCAGCATTTT
TRBV6-6	TRBD1	TRBJ1-5	NA	CASRRQGNSNQPQHF	TGTGCCAGCAGACGACAGGGGAATAGCAATCAGCCCCAGCATTTT
TRBV5-1	TRBD2	TRBJ2-3	NA	CASSFSGGSDTQYF	TGCGCCAGCAGCTTTAGCGGGGGCTCAGATACGCAGTATTTT
TRBV7-2	NA	TRBJ1-3	few	CASSLELAGVSGNTIYF	TGTGCCAGCAGCTTAGAGTTGGCAGGGGTCTCTGGAAACACCATATATTTT
TRBV18	NA	TRBJ1-1	NA	CASSLNRGHLTEAFF	TGTGCCAGCTCACTAAACCGGGGCCACCTCACTGAAGCTTTCTTT
TRBV19	NA	TRBJ1-5	NA	CASTMTDYSNQPQHF	TGTGCCAGTACCATGACCGATTATAGCAATCAGCCCCAGCATTTT
TRBV7-2	NA	TRBJ1-1	NA	CASSLQLQNTEAFF	TGTGCCAGCAGCTTACAGCTACAGAACACTGAAGCTTTCTTT
TRBV25-1	TRBD1	TRBJ1-4	NA	CASRADRAANEKLFF	TGTGCCAGCAGGGCAGACAGGGCGGCTAATGAAAAACTGTTTTTT
TRBV4-1	NA	TRBJ1-2	NA	CASSQVAITHGYTF	TGCGCCAGCAGCCAAGTTGCCATAACCCATGGCTACACCTTC
TRBV9	NA	TRBJ1-1	NA	CASSAGSQGTEAFF	TGTGCCAGCAGCGCCGGGAGTCAGGGGACTGAAGCTTTCTTT
TRBV18	NA	TRBJ2-7	NA	CASSSPADSYEQYF	TGTGCCAGCTCCTCTCCTGCTGACTCCTACGAGCAGTACTTC
TRBV14	NA	TRBJ2-1	NA	CASSQAAKFSYNEQFF	TGTGCCAGCAGCCAAGCGGCTAAATTCTCCTACAATGAGCAGTTCTTC
TRBV19	NA	TRBJ2-3	few	CASSSRDGAGTDTQYF	TGTGCCAGTAGTAGCCGGGACGGCGCCGGCACAGATACGCAGTATTTT
TRBV5-1	TRBD2	TRBJ2-1	NA	CASSLVAGGGNEQFF	TGCGCCAGCAGCTTGGTAGCGGGAGGAGGGAATGAGCAGTTCTTC
TRBV4-1	NA	TRBJ2-7	once	CASSQFTGLARPYEQYF	TGCGCCAGCAGCCAGTTCACGGGGCTAGCGAGACCCTACGAGCAGTACTTC
TRBV5-4	TRBD2	TRBJ2-5	NA	CASTSTGRGGQETQYF	TGTGCCAGCACATCGACTGGGCGGGGGGGTCAAGAGACCCAGTACTTC
TRBV30	NA	TRBJ1-2	NA	CAWSVRTRSGYTF	TGTGCCTGGAGTGTACGAACCAGGTCCGGCTACACCTTC
TRBV10-3	TRBD2	TRBJ2-5	NA	CAITPSAGGVETQYF	TGTGCCATCACCCCTTCGGCGGGAGGGGTGGAGACCCAGTACTTC
TRBV18	NA	TRBJ2-1	NA	CASSPRDGVNNEQFF	TGTGCCAGCTCACCTCGGGACGGAGTAAACAATGAGCAGTTCTTC
TRBV6-1	NA	TRBJ2-7	NA	CASSAGSTREYEQYF	TGTGCCAGCAGTGCTGGATCCACGAGGGAGTACGAGCAGTACTTC
TRBV11-2	NA	TRBJ1-2	NA	CASNRAGSYYGYTF	TGTGCCAGCAACCGGGCAGGGAGTTACTATGGCTACACCTTC
TRBV4-2	TRBD1	TRBJ1-2	NA	CASSQDLSLTGGSGGYTF	TGTGCCAGCAGCCAAGATTTAAGCTTGACAGGGGGCAGTGGTGGCTACACCTTC
TRBV7-2	NA	TRBJ1-5	NA	CASSLALGNVQPQHF	TGTGCCAGCAGCTTAGCCCTCGGTAATGTACAGCCCCAGCATTTT
TRBV6-1	NA	TRBJ1-2	NA	CASSEALPGTRSYGYTF	TGTGCCAGCAGTGAAGCGCTTCCGGGGACAAGGTCCTATGGCTACACCTTC
TRBV7-9	TRBD1	TRBJ1-1	NA	CASSLQGTGNTEAFF	TGTGCCAGCAGCTTACAGGGGACAGGGAACACTGAAGCTTTCTTT
TRBV11-3	NA	TRBJ2-7	NA	CASSSRSYEQYF	TGTGCCAGCAGCTCCCGCTCCTACGAGCAGTACTTC
TRBV7-2	TRBD1	TRBJ1-2	NA	CASSTGTGTGYTF	TGTGCCAGCAGCACCGGGACAGGAACCGGCTACACCTTC
TRBV18	NA	TRBJ1-1	NA	CASSPRTSGGDTEAFF	TGTGCCAGCTCACCGCGGACCTCTGGGGGTGACACTGAAGCTTTCTTT